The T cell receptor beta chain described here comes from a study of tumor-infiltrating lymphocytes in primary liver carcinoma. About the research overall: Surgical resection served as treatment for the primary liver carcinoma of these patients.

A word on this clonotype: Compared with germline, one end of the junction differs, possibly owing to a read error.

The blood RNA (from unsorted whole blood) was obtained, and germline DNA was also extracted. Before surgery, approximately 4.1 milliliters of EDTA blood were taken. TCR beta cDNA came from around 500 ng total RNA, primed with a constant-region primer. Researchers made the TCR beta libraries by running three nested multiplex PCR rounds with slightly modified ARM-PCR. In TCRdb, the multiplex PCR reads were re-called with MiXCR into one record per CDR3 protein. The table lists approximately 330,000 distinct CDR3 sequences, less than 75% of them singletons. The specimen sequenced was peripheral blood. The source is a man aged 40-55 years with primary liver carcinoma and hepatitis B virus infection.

The CDR3 bases are TGTGACAGCAGCTTAGCTACTACCCCAGATACGCAGTATTTT. Its translation: CDSSLATTPDTQYF. The chain uses TRBV11-2 and TRBJ2-3, with no clear D. The length of the CDR3 is 14 residues. Germline V gives CDR1 SGHAT, CDR2 FQNNGV.